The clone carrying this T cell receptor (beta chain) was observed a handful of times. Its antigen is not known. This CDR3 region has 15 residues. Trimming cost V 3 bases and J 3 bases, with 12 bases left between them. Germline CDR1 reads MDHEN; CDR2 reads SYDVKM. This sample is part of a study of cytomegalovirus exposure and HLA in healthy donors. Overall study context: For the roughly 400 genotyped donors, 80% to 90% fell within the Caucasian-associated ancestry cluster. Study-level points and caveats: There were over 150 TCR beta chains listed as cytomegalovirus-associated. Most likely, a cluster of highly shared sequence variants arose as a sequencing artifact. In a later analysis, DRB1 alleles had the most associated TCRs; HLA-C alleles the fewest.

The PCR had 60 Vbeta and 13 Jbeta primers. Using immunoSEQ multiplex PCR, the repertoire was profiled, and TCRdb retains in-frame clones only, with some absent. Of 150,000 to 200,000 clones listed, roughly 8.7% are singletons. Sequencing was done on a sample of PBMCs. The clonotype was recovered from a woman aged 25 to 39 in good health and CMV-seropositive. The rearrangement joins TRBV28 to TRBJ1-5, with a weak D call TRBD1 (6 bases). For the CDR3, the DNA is TGTGCCAGCAGTTTGACAGGCAGGGCCAATCAGCCCCAGCATTTT. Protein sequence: CASSLTGRANQPQHF.